This is a list of T cell receptor beta chains from one sample in a study of graft-versus-host responses after intestinal transplantation. Using immunoSEQ multiplex PCR, the repertoire was profiled, and TCRdb retains in-frame clones only, with some absent. The sample carries roughly 14,000 clones, under 35% recorded once. The material sequenced was alloreactive CD4+ T cells from a mixed lymphocyte reaction culture, taken before intestinal transplant. The receptors here all came from a human patient who received an intestinal transplant. Both conserved end residues are part of each CDR3. A D gene is named only where the DNA matches it firmly. Part of the rows lack a size; the others show once, few, many or a class for expanded clones.

d_call	v_call	j_call	clone_size	cdr3_aa	cdr3_nt
.	TRBV28	TRBJ1-6	.	CASSLGGRNDHF	TGTGCCAGCAGTTTAGGGGGCAGGAATGACCACTTT
.	TRBV18	TRBJ2-5	.	CASSPRLPDTQGTQYF	TGTGCCAGCTCACCGAGGTTGCCGGACACCCAAGGGACCCAGTACTTC
.	TRBV5-8	TRBJ2-3	medium-sized	CASSKPGDTQYF	TGTGCCAGCAGTAAGCCCGGAGATACGCAGTATTTT
TRBD2	TRBV7-3	TRBJ2-3	.	CASSLAGTSGRARGYF	TGTGCCAGCAGCTTGGCCGGGACTAGCGGGAGGGCTCGGGGGTATTTT
.	TRBV4-1	TRBJ1-2	.	CASSPDDSLNPWYGYTF	TGCGCCAGCAGCCCTGACGACAGTTTGAACCCATGGTATGGCTACACCTTC
.	TRBV5-5	TRBJ2-1	.	CASSLASEQFF	TGTGCCAGCAGCTTGGCGTCTGAGCAGTTCTTC
.	TRBV4-3	TRBJ2-7	.	CASSQGSGPTYEQYF	TGCGCCAGCAGCCAAGGGTCCGGGCCCACCTACGAGCAGTACTTC
.	TRBV11-1	TRBJ1-4	.	CASSALGLRVEKLFF	TGTGCCAGCAGCGCGTTAGGGCTTCGAGTGGAAAAACTGTTTTTT
.	TRBV6-5	TRBJ2-7	medium-sized	CASSYAAARAYEQYF	TGTGCCAGCAGTTACGCCGCAGCAAGAGCCTACGAGCAGTACTTC
.	TRBV5-4	TRBJ2-1	once	CASRPNRDTHEQFF	TGTGCCAGCAGACCTAACCGGGACACCCATGAGCAGTTCTTC
.	TRBV6-1	TRBJ1-2	.	CASSELGHLEGYTF	TGTGCCAGCAGTGAGCTAGGTCACTTGGAGGGCTACACCTTC
.	TRBV5-6	TRBJ1-2	.	CASSLVVGAGYGYTF	TGTGCCAGCAGCTTGGTGGTTGGGGCTGGCTATGGCTACACCTTC
.	TRBV7-2	TRBJ2-5	.	CASDLEGGGWETQYF	TGTGCCAGCGACCTAGAGGGGGGTGGCTGGGAGACCCAGTACTTC
TRBD1	TRBV5-5	TRBJ2-7	.	CASSQRQGNEQYF	TGTGCCAGCAGCCAACGACAGGGCAACGAGCAGTACTTC
TRBD1	TRBV6-5	TRBJ1-1	.	CASRDRGLTEAFF	TGTGCCAGCAGGGACAGGGGGCTAACTGAAGCTTTCTTT
TRBD2	TRBV4-2	TRBJ2-1	medium-sized	CASSLTSTYNEQFF	TGTGCCAGCAGCCTGACTAGCACCTACAATGAGCAGTTCTTC
TRBD1	TRBV2	TRBJ2-5	.	CASSEQGAGETQYF	TGTGCCAGCAGTGAACAGGGGGCGGGAGAGACCCAGTACTTC
.	TRBV4-3	TRBJ1-5	few	CASSQEAPGHQPQHF	TGCGCCAGCAGCCAAGAAGCGCCCGGGCATCAGCCCCAGCATTTT
TRBD1	TRBV6-5	TRBJ2-7	.	CASTQGALGYYEQYF	TGTGCCAGCACGCAGGGGGCGTTGGGTTACTACGAGCAGTACTTC
TRBD2	TRBV4-2	TRBJ2-2	few	CASSHSGSITGELFF	TGTGCCAGCAGCCATAGCGGGAGTATCACCGGGGAGCTGTTTTTT
.	TRBV18	TRBJ2-5	once	CASSSKDEVAQYF	TGTGCCAGCTCATCAAAAGACGAGGTCGCGCAGTACTTC
.	TRBV7-3	TRBJ2-3	.	CASSSVRGTGRETQYF	TGTGCCAGCAGCTCCGTCCGCGGGACGGGACGAGAGACGCAGTATTTT
.	TRBV30	TRBJ1-5	few	CAWSVGVFNQPQHF	TGTGCCTGGAGTGTCGGGGTCTTCAATCAGCCCCAGCATTTT
.	TRBV6-6	TRBJ1-1	few	CASSRGTEAFF	TGTGCCAGCAGCCGGGGCACTGAAGCTTTCTTT
.	TRBV20-1	TRBJ2-1	.	CSAEREGEQFF	TGCAGTGCGGAACGAGAAGGGGAGCAGTTCTTC
TRBD1	TRBV18	TRBJ2-3	medium-sized	CASSPDRDTDTQYF	TGTGCCAGCTCACCCGACAGGGACACAGATACGCAGTATTTT
TRBD1	TRBV5-6	TRBJ1-5	.	CASSLRGHGNQPQHF	TGTGCCAGCAGCTTAAGGGGGCATGGCAATCAGCCCCAGCATTTT
TRBD1	TRBV23-1	TRBJ2-1	.	CASSHSDRGDEQFF	TGCGCCAGCAGTCATTCAGACAGGGGAGATGAGCAGTTCTTC
TRBD2	TRBV15	TRBJ2-7	.	CATSRTSGRYEQYF	TGTGCCACCAGCAGAACTAGCGGGAGGTACGAGCAGTACTTC
TRBD2	TRBV7-2	TRBJ2-1	medium-sized	CASSFGTINEQFF	TGTGCCAGCAGCTTCGGGACTATCAATGAGCAGTTCTTC
TRBD2	TRBV6-5	TRBJ2-5	.	CASGGLAILETQYF	TGTGCCAGCGGGGGACTAGCAATCTTGGAGACCCAGTACTTC
TRBD1	TRBV7-3	TRBJ1-6	.	CASSIRDRDSPLHF	TGTGCCAGCAGCATCCGGGACAGGGATTCACCCCTCCACTTT
TRBD1	TRBV10-1	TRBJ2-7	.	CASSLDRRYEQYF	TGCGCCAGCAGTCTGGACAGGAGGTACGAGCAGTACTTC
TRBD1	TRBV4-1	TRBJ1-5	.	CASSPTGGNQPQHF	TGCGCCAGCAGCCCGACAGGGGGCAATCAGCCCCAGCATTTT
.	TRBV18	TRBJ2-1	few	CASSRQVSSYNEQFF	TGTGCCAGCTCAAGACAGGTTAGCTCCTACAATGAGCAGTTCTTC
.	TRBV5-6	TRBJ1-2	.	CASSLTGPYGYTF	TGTGCCAGCAGCCTCACTGGGCCCTATGGCTACACCTTC
.	TRBV2	TRBJ2-1	few	CASSELTGYNEQFF	TGTGCCAGCAGTGAGTTGACGGGTTATAATGAGCAGTTCTTC
.	TRBV6-5	TRBJ2-4	few	CASSYSWNIAKNIQYF	TGTGCCAGCAGTTACTCTTGGAACATAGCCAAAAACATTCAGTACTTC
.	TRBV7-8	TRBJ1-4	.	CASSRNEKLFF	TGTGCCAGCAGCCGCAATGAAAAACTGTTTTTT
TRBD1	TRBV4-1	TRBJ1-2	.	CASSLRQGLNYGYTF	TGCGCCAGCAGCCTCCGACAGGGACTTAACTATGGCTACACCTTC
TRBD1	TRBV19	TRBJ1-5	.	CASSGPGTGGPQPQHF	TGTGCCAGTAGTGGCCCGGGTACAGGGGGTCCTCAGCCCCAGCATTTT
.	TRBV6-1	TRBJ2-5	.	CASSSMGGFETQYF	TGTGCCAGCAGTTCGATGGGGGGATTTGAGACCCAGTACTTC
TRBD1	TRBV6-6	TRBJ1-2	few	CASSRGQVANYGYTF	TGTGCCAGCAGTAGGGGACAGGTGGCTAACTATGGCTACACCTTC
.	TRBV11-2	TRBJ2-7	.	CASSLGQSYLRHEQYF	TGTGCCAGCAGCTTAGGACAGTCGTACCTTCGCCACGAGCAGTACTTC
.	TRBV7-8	TRBJ1-2	.	CASSLDRDGYTF	TGTGCCAGCAGCTTAGACAGGGATGGCTACACCTTC
TRBD2	TRBV4-1	TRBJ2-7	few	CASSQDFRRTSGSYEQYF	TGCGCCAGCAGCCAAGATTTTAGAAGGACTAGCGGGAGTTACGAGCAGTACTTC
.	TRBV7-2	TRBJ2-2	medium-sized	CASSLVRGTGELFF	TGTGCCAGCAGCTTAGTGAGGGGCACCGGGGAGCTGTTTTTT
.	TRBV11-2	TRBJ2-1	few	CASSLEFSLVYNEQFF	TGTGCCAGCAGCTTAGAGTTCAGTTTAGTCTACAATGAGCAGTTCTTC
.	TRBV6-5	TRBJ2-7	.	CASSYRTVLPYEQYF	TGTGCCAGCAGCTACCGGACAGTCCTTCCCTACGAGCAGTACTTC
TRBD1	TRBV15	TRBJ2-1	few	CATSGPGTGVNEQFF	TGTGCCACCAGCGGACCTGGGACAGGGGTCAATGAGCAGTTCTTC
.	TRBV6-5	TRBJ2-7	few	CASIPGIPSYEQYF	TGTGCCAGCATTCCAGGGATCCCCTCCTACGAGCAGTACTTC
.	TRBV18	TRBJ2-2	medium-sized	CASSHQRPGVHGTGELFF	TGTGCCAGCTCGCACCAGCGCCCTGGCGTTCATGGCACCGGGGAGCTGTTTTTT
TRBD1	TRBV30	TRBJ1-2	few	CAWSVRQGDYGYTF	TGTGCCTGGAGTGTACGACAGGGGGACTATGGCTACACCTTC
TRBD2	TRBV7-9	TRBJ2-7	medium-sized	CASSFSAAGVYEQYF	TGTGCCAGCAGCTTCAGCGCAGCGGGGGTCTACGAGCAGTACTTC
.	TRBV18	TRBJ1-5	.	CASSPRQDQPQHF	TGTGCCAGCTCACCACGTCAGGACCAGCCTCAGCATTTT
.	TRBV2	TRBJ2-1	.	CATVGNEQFF	TGTGCCACCGTGGGCAATGAGCAGTTCTTC
.	TRBV19	TRBJ2-2	few	CASSLYTGELFF	TGTGCCAGTAGTCTGTACACCGGGGAGCTGTTTTTT
.	TRBV5-1	TRBJ2-1	few	CASRRSDGNNEQFF	TGCGCCAGCAGGAGATCGGACGGCAACAATGAGCAGTTCTTC
TRBD2	TRBV28	TRBJ2-1	.	CASTSFLRETAGNEQFF	TGTGCCAGCACCTCTTTCTTGCGGGAGACAGCGGGAAATGAGCAGTTCTTC
.	TRBV7-2	TRBJ1-1	few	CASSHDTGTRTEAFF	TGTGCCAGCAGCCATGATACCGGGACGCGGACTGAAGCTTTCTTT